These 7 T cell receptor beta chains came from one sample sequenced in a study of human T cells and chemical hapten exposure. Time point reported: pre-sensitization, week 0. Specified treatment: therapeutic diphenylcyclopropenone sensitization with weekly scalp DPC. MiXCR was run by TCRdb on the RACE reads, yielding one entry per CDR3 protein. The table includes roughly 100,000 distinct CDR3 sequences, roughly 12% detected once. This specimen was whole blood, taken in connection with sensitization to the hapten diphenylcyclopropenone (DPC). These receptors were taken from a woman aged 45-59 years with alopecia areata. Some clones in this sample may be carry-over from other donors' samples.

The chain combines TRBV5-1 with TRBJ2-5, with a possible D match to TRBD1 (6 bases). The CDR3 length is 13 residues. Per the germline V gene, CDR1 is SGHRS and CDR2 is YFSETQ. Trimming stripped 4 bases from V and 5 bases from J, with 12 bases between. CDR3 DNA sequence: TGCGCCAGCAGCGCGGAGAGGGGGGAGACCCAGTACTTC. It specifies CASSAERGETQYF.

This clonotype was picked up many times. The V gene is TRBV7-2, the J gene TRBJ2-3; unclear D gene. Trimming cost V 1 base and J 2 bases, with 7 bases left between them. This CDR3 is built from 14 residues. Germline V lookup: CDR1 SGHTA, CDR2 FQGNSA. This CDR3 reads CASSLVTVTDTQYF. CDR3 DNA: TGTGCCAGCAGCTTAGTTACAGTCACAGATACGCAGTATTTT. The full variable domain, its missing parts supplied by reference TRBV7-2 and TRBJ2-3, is GAGVSQSPSNKVTEKGKDVELRCDPISGHTALYWYRQSLGQGLEFLIYFQGNSAPDKSGLPSDRFSAERTGGSVSTLTIQRTQQEDSAVYLCASSLVTVTDTQYFGPGTRLTVL.

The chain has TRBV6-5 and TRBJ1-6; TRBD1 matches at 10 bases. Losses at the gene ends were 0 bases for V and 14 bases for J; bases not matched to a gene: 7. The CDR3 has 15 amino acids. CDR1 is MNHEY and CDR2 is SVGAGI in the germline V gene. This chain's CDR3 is CASSYSRDRGSSLHF. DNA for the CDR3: TGTGCCAGCAGTTACTCCCGGGACAGGGGTTCTTCCCTCCACTTT.

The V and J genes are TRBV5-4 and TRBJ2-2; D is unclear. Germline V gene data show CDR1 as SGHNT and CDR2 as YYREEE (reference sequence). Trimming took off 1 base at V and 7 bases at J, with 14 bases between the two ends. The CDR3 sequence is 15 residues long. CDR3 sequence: CASSLRNSLDGELFF. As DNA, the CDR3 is TGTGCCAGCAGCTTGAGGAACTCTCTAGACGGGGAGCTGTTTTTT. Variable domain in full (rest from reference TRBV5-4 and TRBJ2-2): ETGVTQSPTHLIKTRGQQVTLRCSSQSGHNTVSWYQQALGQGPQFIFQYYREEENGRGNFPPRFSGLQFPNYSSELNVNALELDDSALYLCASSLRNSLDGELFFGEGSRLTVL.

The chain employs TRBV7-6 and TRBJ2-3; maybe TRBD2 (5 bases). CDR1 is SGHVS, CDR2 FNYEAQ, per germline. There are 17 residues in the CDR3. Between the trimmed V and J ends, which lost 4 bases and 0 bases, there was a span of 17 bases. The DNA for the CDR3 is TGTGCCAGCAGCTCCCTCGGGGTGCGGCTGAGCACAGATACGCAGTATTTT. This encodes CASSSLGVRLSTDTQYF.

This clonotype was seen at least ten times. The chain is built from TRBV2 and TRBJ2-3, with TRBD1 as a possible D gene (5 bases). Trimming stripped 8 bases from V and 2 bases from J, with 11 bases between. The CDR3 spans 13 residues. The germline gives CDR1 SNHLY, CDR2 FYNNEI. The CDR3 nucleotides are TGTGCCAGCGGGGCGGAGCACACAGATACGCAGTATTTT. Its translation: CASGAEHTDTQYF.

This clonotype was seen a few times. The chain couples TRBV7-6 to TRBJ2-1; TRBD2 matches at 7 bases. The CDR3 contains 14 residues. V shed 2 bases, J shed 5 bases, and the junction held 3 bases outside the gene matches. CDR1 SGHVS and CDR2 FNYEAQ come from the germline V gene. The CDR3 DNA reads TGTGCCAGCAGCTTATACGGGGGGAACAATGAGCAGTTCTTC. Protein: CASSLYGGNNEQFF.